Described below is a single T cell receptor (beta chain) sequence and its context. The antigen remains undetermined. TCRdb redid the calling of the RT-PCR reads with MiXCR, one entry per CDR3 protein. Of approximately 33,000 distinct CDR3 sequences in the sample, less than 70% were seen once. This sample is drawn from a study of yellow fever vaccine responses in identical twins. Study-wide results and caveats: Reportedly, twins showed a vaccine T cell response that looked partly convergent and partly personalized.

V lost 5 bases and J 1 base, leaving 10 bases between the germline ends. This CDR3 is 13 amino acids long. The germline gives CDR1 DFQATT, CDR2 SNEGSKA (reference sequence). The sequenced sample was T cells from blood (PBMCs), unsorted or a sorted subset (not recorded which), obtained before or after yellow fever vaccination (not recorded which). This sequence joins TRBV20-1 and TRBJ2-3, with D uncertain. The TCR originated in a young woman who received the yellow fever vaccine. In DNA form, the CDR3 reads TGCAGTGCTTCTAGAGGTGGCACAGATACGCAGTATTTT. It translates to CSASRGGTDTQYF.